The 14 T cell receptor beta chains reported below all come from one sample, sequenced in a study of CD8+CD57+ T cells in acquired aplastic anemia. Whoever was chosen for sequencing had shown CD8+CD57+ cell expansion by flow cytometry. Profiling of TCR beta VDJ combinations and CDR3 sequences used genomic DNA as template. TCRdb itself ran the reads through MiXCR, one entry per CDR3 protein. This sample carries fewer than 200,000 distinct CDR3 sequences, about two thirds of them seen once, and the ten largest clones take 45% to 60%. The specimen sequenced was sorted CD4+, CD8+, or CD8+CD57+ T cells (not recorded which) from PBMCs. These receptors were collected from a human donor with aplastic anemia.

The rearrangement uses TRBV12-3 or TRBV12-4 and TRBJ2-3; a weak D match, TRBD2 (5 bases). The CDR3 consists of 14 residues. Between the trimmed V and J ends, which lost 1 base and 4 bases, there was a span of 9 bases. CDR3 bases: TGTGCCAGCAGTTTAGTATCGCGGGCAGATACGCAGTATTTT. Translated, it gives CASSLVSRADTQYF.

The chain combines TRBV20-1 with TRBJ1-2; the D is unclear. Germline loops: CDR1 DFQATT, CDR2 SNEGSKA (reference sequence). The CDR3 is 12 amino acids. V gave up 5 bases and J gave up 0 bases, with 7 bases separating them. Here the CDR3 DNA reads TGCAGTGCTCCCACTGCTAACTATGGCTACACCTTC. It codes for CSAPTANYGYTF.

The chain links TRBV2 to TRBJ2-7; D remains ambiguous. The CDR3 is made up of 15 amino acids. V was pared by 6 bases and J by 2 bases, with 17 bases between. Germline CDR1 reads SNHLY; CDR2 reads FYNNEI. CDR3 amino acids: CASSTGAGPTYEQYF. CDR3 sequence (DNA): TGTGCCAGCAGCACCGGTGCCGGACCTACCTACGAGCAGTACTTC.

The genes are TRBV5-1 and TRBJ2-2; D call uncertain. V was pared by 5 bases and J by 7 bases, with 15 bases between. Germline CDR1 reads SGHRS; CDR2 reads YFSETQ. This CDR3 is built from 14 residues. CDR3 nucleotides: TGCGCCAGCAGACTTGGCTGGGTGGACGGGGAGCTGTTTTTT. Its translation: CASRLGWVDGELFF.

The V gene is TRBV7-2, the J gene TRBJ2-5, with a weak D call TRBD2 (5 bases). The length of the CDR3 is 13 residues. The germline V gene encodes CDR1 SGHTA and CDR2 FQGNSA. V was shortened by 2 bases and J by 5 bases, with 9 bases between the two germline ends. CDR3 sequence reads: CASSLMGGETQYF. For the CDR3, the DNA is TGTGCCAGCAGCTTAATGGGCGGGGAGACCCAGTACTTC.

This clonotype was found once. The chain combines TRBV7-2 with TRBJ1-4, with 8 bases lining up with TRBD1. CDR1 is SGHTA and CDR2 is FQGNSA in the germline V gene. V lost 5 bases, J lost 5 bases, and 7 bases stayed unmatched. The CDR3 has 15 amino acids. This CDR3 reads CASSARTGLNEKLFF. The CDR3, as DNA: TGTGCCAGCAGCGCGAGGACAGGGCTCAATGAAAAACTGTTTTTT. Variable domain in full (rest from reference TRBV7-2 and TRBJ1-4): GAGVSQSPSNKVTEKGKDVELRCDPISGHTALYWYRQSLGQGLEFLIYFQGNSAPDKSGLPSDRFSAERTGGSVSTLTIQRTQQEDSAVYLCASSARTGLNEKLFFGSGTQLSVL.

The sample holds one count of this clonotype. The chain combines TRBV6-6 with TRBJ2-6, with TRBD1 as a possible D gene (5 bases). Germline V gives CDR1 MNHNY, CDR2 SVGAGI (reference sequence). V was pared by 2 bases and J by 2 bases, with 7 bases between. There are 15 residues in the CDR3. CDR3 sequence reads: CASSYLQAGANVLTF. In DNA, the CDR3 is TGTGCCAGCAGTTACCTACAGGCTGGGGCCAACGTCCTGACTTTC.

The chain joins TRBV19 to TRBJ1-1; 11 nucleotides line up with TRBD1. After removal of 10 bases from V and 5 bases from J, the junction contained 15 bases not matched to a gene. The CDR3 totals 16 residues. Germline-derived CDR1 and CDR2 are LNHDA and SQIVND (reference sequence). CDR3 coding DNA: TGTGCCACCCAGGACAGGGGGCGAGTACCGAATACTGAAGCTTTCTTT. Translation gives CATQDRGRVPNTEAFF.

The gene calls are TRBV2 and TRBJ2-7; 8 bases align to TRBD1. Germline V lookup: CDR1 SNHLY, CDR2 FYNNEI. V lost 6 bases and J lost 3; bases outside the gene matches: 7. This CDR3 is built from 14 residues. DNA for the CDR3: TGTGCCAGCAGCGCCGGGACAGGAAACTACGAGCAGTACTTC. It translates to CASSAGTGNYEQYF.

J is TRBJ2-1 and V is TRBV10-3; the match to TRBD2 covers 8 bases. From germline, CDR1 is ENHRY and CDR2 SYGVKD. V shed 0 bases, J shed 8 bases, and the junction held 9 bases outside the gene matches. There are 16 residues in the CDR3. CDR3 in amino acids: CAISESGGRSTHEQFF. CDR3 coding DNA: TGTGCCATCAGTGAGTCTGGCGGGAGGAGTACACATGAGCAGTTCTTC.

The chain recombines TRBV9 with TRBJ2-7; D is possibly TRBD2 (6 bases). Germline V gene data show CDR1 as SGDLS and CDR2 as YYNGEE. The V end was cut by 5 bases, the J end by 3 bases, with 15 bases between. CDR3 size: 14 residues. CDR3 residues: CASSYRGRIYEQYF. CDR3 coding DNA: TGTGCCAGCAGTTACCGGGGGAGGATCTACGAGCAGTACTTC.

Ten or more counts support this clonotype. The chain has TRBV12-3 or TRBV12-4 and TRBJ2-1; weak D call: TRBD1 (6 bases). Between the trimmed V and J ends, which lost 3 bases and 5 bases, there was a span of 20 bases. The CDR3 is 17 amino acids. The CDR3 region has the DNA TGTGCCAGCAGTTTGCCCCATGTCAGGGGCCGCAACAATGAGCAGTTCTTC. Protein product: CASSLPHVRGRNNEQFF.

CDR3 sequence (DNA): TGTGCCAGCAGTGTACGCATAATAGGGACAGACTACGAGCAGTACTTC. Protein: CASSVRIIGTDYEQYF. The chain uses TRBV2 and TRBJ2-7; 7 nucleotides align to TRBD1. The CDR3 has 16 amino acids. Looked up from germline, CDR1 is SNHLY and CDR2 is FYNNEI. The ends lost 4 bases at V and 3 bases at J; junction bases unmatched: 12.

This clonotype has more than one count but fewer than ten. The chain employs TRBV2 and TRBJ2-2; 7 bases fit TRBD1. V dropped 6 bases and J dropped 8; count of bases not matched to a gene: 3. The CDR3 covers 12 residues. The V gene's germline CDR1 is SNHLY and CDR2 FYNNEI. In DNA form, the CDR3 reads TGTGCCAGCAGGCCGACAGGGGGGGAGCTGTTTTTT. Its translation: CASRPTGGELFF.